This T cell receptor beta chain comes out of a study of molecular identifiers for immune sequencing clone quantification. The germline V and J ends were trimmed by 6 bases and 8 bases, with 25 bases remaining between them. The CDR3 covers 16 residues. Germline CDR1 and CDR2: DFQATT and SNEGSKA (reference sequence). Naive CD8 T cells were sorted as CD8+CD4-CCR7+CD45RA+. This clonotype has at least ten counts. Previously reported methods and listed TCR primers produced the bulk TCR libraries. TCRdb reanalysed the PCR reads using MiXCR and keeps one entry per CDR3 protein. The table shows about 640,000 distinct CDR3 sequences, with less than 20% occurring only once.

The material sequenced was naive CD8+ T cells from blood, with Jurkat cell RNA spiked in. Noted subset: FACS-sorted CD8+CD4-CCR7+CD45RA+ naive T cells. The sequence was collected from a human donor in good health. Some libraries in this study had Jurkat cell RNA spiked in. The gene calls are TRBV20-1 and TRBJ1-4; no reliable D call. The CDR3 DNA follows: TGCAGTGCCACCTCAGCCCCAACGGAACCCTGGGAAAAACTGTTTTTT. Translated: CSATSAPTEPWEKLFF.